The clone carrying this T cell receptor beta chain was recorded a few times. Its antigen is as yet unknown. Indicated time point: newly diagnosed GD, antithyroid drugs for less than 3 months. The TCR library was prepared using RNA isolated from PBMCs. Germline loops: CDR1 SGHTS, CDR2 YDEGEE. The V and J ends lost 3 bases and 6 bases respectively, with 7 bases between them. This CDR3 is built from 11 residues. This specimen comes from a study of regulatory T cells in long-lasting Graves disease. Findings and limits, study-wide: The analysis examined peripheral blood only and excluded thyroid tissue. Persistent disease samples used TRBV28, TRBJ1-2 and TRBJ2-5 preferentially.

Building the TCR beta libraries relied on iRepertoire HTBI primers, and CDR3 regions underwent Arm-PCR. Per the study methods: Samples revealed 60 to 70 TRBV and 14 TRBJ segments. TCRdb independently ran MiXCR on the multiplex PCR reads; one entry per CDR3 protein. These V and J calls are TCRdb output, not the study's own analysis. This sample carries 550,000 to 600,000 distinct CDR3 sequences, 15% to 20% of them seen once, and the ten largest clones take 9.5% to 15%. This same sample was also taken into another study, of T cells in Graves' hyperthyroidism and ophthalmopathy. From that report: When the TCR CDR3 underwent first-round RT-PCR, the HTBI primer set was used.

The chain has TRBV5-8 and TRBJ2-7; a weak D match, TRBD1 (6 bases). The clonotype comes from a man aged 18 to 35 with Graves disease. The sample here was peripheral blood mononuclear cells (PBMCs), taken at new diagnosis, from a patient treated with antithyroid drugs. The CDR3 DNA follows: TGTGCCAGCAGCTGGGGGCCCGAGCAGTACTTC. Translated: CASSWGPEQYF.